The following is a T cell receptor beta chain sequence with its context. Antigen: not known. The data derive from a study of T cells in Graves' hyperthyroidism and ophthalmopathy. Notes on the study in general: A model of 13 V-J pairs discriminated ophthalmopathy from stable hyperthyroidism.

The CDR3 contains 18 residues. Trimming left V 2 bases short and J 2 bases short, with 18 bases between. Germline-derived CDR1 and CDR2 are MNHEY and SVGEGT. If no ophthalmopathy progression occurred within 18 months, Graves' hyperthyroidism was stable. The PBMCs were sourced from fresh peripheral blood (less than 11 ml). Amplification of TCR beta CDR3 regions used RNA as the template. In the first-round RT-PCR of the TCR CDR3, the HTBI primer set was used. TCRdb re-derived calls from the multiplex PCR reads in MiXCR, one entry per CDR3 protein. This table has some 760,000 distinct CDR3 sequences, 14% appearing once.

The chain recombines TRBV6-2 or TRBV6-3 with TRBJ2-2, with D possibly TRBD2 on 6 matching bases. The material sequenced was blood. The source of this sequence is a woman aged 18-29 years with Graves' hyperthyroidism. CDR3 region: CASSYKLWTTLNTGELFF. Here the CDR3 DNA reads TGTGCCAGCAGTTACAAGTTGTGGACTACACTCAACACCGGGGAGCTGTTTTTT.